Presented here are 18 T cell receptor beta chains from one specimen sequenced in a study of CD8 T cells in Susac syndrome. The RNA, roughly 0.45 to 1 ug, was put through reverse transcription using random hexamers. TCRdb reprocessed the immunoSEQ multiplex PCR reads with MiXCR, giving one entry per CDR3 protein. The sample lists about 180,000 distinct CDR3 sequences; approximately 95% were seen once. Sequencing used CD8+ T cells from PBMCs. The receptors stem from a human donor with multiple sclerosis.

This clonotype was recorded only once. This rearrangement joins TRBV28 to TRBJ2-7; TRBD2 matches at 10 bases. This CDR3 has 16 amino acids. Germline V CDR1 and CDR2: MDHEN, SYDVKM. J was trimmed by 6 bases and V by 3 bases; bases with no gene match: 11. As DNA, the CDR3 is TGTGCCAGCAGTTTGGGACTAGCGTCCGAGGCTGTCGAGCAGTACTTC. Its translation is CASSLGLASEAVEQYF.

V usage is TRBV20-1 and J usage is TRBJ1-1, with D unclear. Trimming stripped 4 bases from V and 4 bases from J, with 16 bases between. CDR3 length: 14 residues. Germline V gene lookup returns CDR1 DFQATT and CDR2 SNEGSKA (reference sequence). CDR3 loop: CSATRGVAGTEAFF. CDR3 sequence (DNA): TGCAGTGCTACCCGCGGGGTCGCCGGCACTGAAGCTTTCTTT.

CDR3 sequence: CASSQEAAVYEQYF. As DNA, the CDR3 is TGTGCCAGCAGCCAAGAGGCAGCGGTCTACGAGCAGTACTTC. V is TRBV3-1 and J is TRBJ2-7; a possible D gene is TRBD2 (5 bases). Germline assignment: CDR1 LGHDT and CDR2 YNNKEL (reference sequence). Trimming took off 0 bases at V and 3 bases at J, with 9 bases between the two ends. The CDR3 runs 14 residues.

The chain combines TRBV2 with TRBJ2-3; a possible D gene is TRBD1 (5 bases). The ends were cut back, 6 bases at V and 6 bases at J, with 16 bases in the middle. The germline V gene has CDR1 SNHLY and CDR2 FYNNEI. CDR3 length: 14 amino acids. The CDR3 region has the DNA TGTGCCAGCAGCACAGACAGTGGCTTGGATACGCAGTATTTT. Its protein product is CASSTDSGLDTQYF.

The gene calls are TRBV19 and TRBJ1-2, with D possibly matching TRBD1 (6 bases). V was shortened by 1 base and J by 7 bases, with 16 bases between the two germline ends. Germline CDR1 is LNHDA and CDR2 is SQIVND (reference sequence). The CDR3 sequence is 15 residues long. CDR3 region: CASSIAARGVAGYTF. The CDR3 DNA sequence: TGTGCCAGTAGTATAGCAGCCAGGGGCGTCGCTGGCTACACCTTC. Full variable domain (remainder filled in from reference TRBV19 and TRBJ1-2): DGGITQSPKYLFRKEGQNVTLSCEQNLNHDAMYWYRQDPGQGLRLIYYSQIVNDFQKGDIAEGYSVSREKKESFPLTVTSAQKNPTAFYLCASSIAARGVAGYTFGSGTRLTVV.

The chain is built from TRBV7-9 and TRBJ1-1; no reliable D call. There are 9 residues in the CDR3. CDR1 is SEHNR, CDR2 FQNEAQ, per germline (reference sequence). Trimming stripped 0 bases from V and 11 bases from J, with 1 base between. The CDR3 sequence: CASSLAAFF. CDR3 nucleotide sequence: TGTGCCAGCAGCTTAGCCGCTTTCTTT.

The V call is TRBV15, the J call TRBJ1-1, with a tentative D call TRBD1 (5 bases). Trimming took off 1 base at V and 5 bases at J, with 17 bases between the two ends. Germline V gene sequence: CDR1 LNHNV, CDR2 YYDKDF (reference sequence). The CDR3 extends over 16 amino acids. The CDR3 loop is CATSRVPPGIITEAFF. The CDR3 coding sequence is TGTGCCACCAGCAGAGTCCCCCCAGGGATTATAACTGAAGCTTTCTTT.

This chain uses TRBV12-3 or TRBV12-4 with TRBJ1-1; 9 bases are shared with TRBD1. Trimming removed 6 bases from V and 0 bases from J; junction bases left unmatched: 5. The CDR3 extends over 15 amino acids. CDR3 loop: CASSQGQGMNTEAFF. The DNA of the CDR3 is TGTGCCAGCAGCCAGGGACAGGGAATGAACACTGAAGCTTTCTTT.

The V and J genes are TRBV4-1 and TRBJ2-7; a weak D match, TRBD2 (5 bases). V lost 0 bases and J 5 bases, leaving 11 bases between the germline ends. Germline V CDR1 and CDR2: MGHRA, YSYEKL. The CDR3 is made up of 14 amino acids. CDR3 amino acids: CASSQEIGGHEQYF. The CDR3 coding sequence is TGCGCCAGCAGCCAAGAAATTGGCGGGCACGAGCAGTACTTC.

The chain joins TRBV6-1 to TRBJ1-2; D gene unclear. The V end was cut by 1 base, the J end by 4 bases, with 10 bases between. This CDR3 comprises 14 residues. Germline CDR1 and CDR2: MNHNS and SASEGT. CDR3 nucleotides: TGTGCCAGCAGTGAAGTGGAGATCGGCTATGGCTACACCTTC. The encoded protein is CASSEVEIGYGYTF.

This clonotype was recorded only once. Germline and junction disagree at one end, which may indicate a read error. The chain joins TRBV20-1 to TRBJ2-4, with a weak D call TRBD2 (7 bases). Per the germline V gene, CDR1 is DFQATT and CDR2 is SNEGSKA (reference sequence). The CDR3 runs 14 residues. The CDR3 sequence: CSAPEGGATNIQYF. The DNA for the CDR3 is TGCAGTGCTCCGGAGGGGGGGGCCACAAACATTCAGTACTTC.

The rearrangement joins TRBV5-1 to TRBJ2-1; a weak D match, TRBD2 (6 bases). The germline V gene has CDR1 SGHRS and CDR2 YFSETQ. The CDR3 runs 14 residues. Trimming removed 4 bases from V and 8 bases from J, with 16 bases in between. The CDR3 DNA reads TGCGCCAGCAGCCTAAGGGGAGGTCGGGATGAGCAGTTCTTC. This sequence encodes CASSLRGGRDEQFF.

The chain is built from TRBV12-3 or TRBV12-4 and TRBJ2-7; D not resolved. This CDR3 comprises 12 residues. Trimming shortened V by 5 bases and J by 12 bases, and 17 bases separated the two germline ends. The CDR3 protein is CASSPQAWARYF. For the CDR3, the DNA is TGTGCCAGCAGTCCGCAGGCCTGGGCCCGGTACTTC.

This clonotype was seen a single time. This chain uses TRBV3-1 with TRBJ2-5; D is possibly TRBD1 or TRBD2 (5 bases each). CDR1 and CDR2 (germline): LGHDT, YNNKEL (reference sequence). The CDR3 spans 15 residues. The V end was cut by 4 bases, the J end by 2 bases, with 14 bases between. The CDR3: CASSRTPGPQETQYF. DNA of the CDR3: TGTGCCAGCAGCCGCACACCGGGACCTCAAGAGACCCAGTACTTC.

This clonotype was found once. This chain joins TRBV5-6 and TRBJ1-4; no firm D call. Germline V gives CDR1 SGHDT, CDR2 YYEEEE. The CDR3 length is 13 residues. V lost 4 bases, J lost 8 bases, and 12 bases lay in between. This CDR3 reads CASSTGREEKLFF. DNA of the CDR3: TGTGCCAGCAGCACCGGACGGGAGGAAAAACTGTTTTTT. Full variable domain (outside the CDR3, taken from reference TRBV5-6 and TRBJ1-4): DAGVTQSPTHLIKTRGQQVTLRCSPKSGHDTVSWYQQALGQGPQFIFQYYEEEERQRGNFPDRFSGHQFPNYSSELNVNALLLGDSALYLCASSTGREEKLFFGSGTQLSVL.

This sequence joins TRBV27 and TRBJ2-7; D not certain. Trimming stripped 2 bases from V and 1 base from J, with 9 bases between. CDR1 MNHEY and CDR2 SMNVEV come from the germline V gene (reference sequence). The length of the CDR3 is 14 residues. Here the CDR3 DNA reads TGTGCCAGCAGTTTACAGGCCCCTTCCTACGAGCAGTACTTC. Translation gives CASSLQAPSYEQYF.

The chain has TRBV27 and TRBJ2-7, with a weak D call TRBD1 (5 bases). This CDR3 spans 12 amino acids. V was shortened by 8 bases and J by 3 bases, with 11 bases between the two germline ends. Germline CDR1 and CDR2: MNHEY and SMNVEV (reference sequence). The chain's CDR3 is CASSDSYYEQYF. The CDR3 nucleotides read TGTGCCAGCTCTGACAGTTACTACGAGCAGTACTTC.

Worth noting for this clonotype: One junction end disagrees with the germline gene, perhaps due to a read error. The rearrangement links TRBV2 to TRBJ2-1; 12 bases match TRBD2. The germline V gene has CDR1 SNHLY and CDR2 FYNNEI. The CDR3 totals 12 residues. This CDR3 is CASSGGLAGILF. DNA of the CDR3: TGTGCCAGCAGTGGGGGACTAGCGGGTATACTCTTC.